These T cell receptor beta chains were read from a single sample in a study of blood T cell repertoires in COVID-19. Repertoires were generated with immunoSEQ multiplex PCR, while TCRdb's copy carries only in-frame clones and drops some. Counted here are fewer than 200,000 clones, around 80% occurring once; the ten biggest clones make up approximately 12%. The source material was PBMCs or T cells enriched from blood (not recorded which). The source is a man aged 45-65 years who had recovered from COVID-19. CDR3s include the opening cysteine and the closing phenylalanine or tryptophan. A D gene is named only where the DNA matches it firmly. Not every row has a clone size; where given, it reads once, few, many or a size class.

j_call d_call v_call clone_size cdr3_aa cdr3_nt
TRBJ1-5 - TRBV27 - CASSFTYRVYNQPQHF TGTGCCAGCAGTTTTACGTACCGGGTCTACAATCAGCCCCAGCATTTT
TRBJ1-3 TRBD1 TRBV5-5 - CASSWDRGLGNTIYF TGTGCCAGCAGCTGGGACAGGGGGCTCGGAAACACCATATATTTT
TRBJ2-1 TRBD1 TRBV4-2 - CASSLTYGDRGVGQFF TGTGCCAGCAGCCTTACTTACGGGGACAGGGGAGTGGGGCAGTTCTTC
TRBJ1-4 - TRBV18 - CASSPPSGLEKLFF TGTGCCAGCTCACCACCGTCCGGTCTCGAGAAACTGTTTTTT
TRBJ2-1 TRBD2 TRBV4-2 - CASRQTSGGAREQFF TGTGCCAGCAGGCAGACTAGCGGGGGGGCCCGGGAGCAGTTCTTC
TRBJ1-1 TRBD1 TRBV5-6 - CASSLLGQGRGTEAFF TGTGCCAGCAGCTTGCTGGGACAGGGCCGTGGCACTGAAGCTTTCTTT
TRBJ1-2 TRBD1 TRBV30 - CAWSGQGWYGYTF TGTGCCTGGAGCGGACAGGGATGGTATGGCTACACCTTC
TRBJ2-3 TRBD2 TRBV7-3 - CASSPSGAGDTQYF TGTGCCAGCAGCCCTAGCGGGGCGGGAGATACGCAGTATTTT
TRBJ1-5 - TRBV19 few CASTLYRGEDQPQHF TGTGCCAGTACCCTCTATCGGGGGGAGGATCAGCCCCAGCATTTT
TRBJ2-3 TRBD1 TRBV29-1 few CSVEGGGQSTDTQYF TGCAGCGTTGAAGGTGGGGGACAGAGCACAGATACGCAGTATTTT
TRBJ1-2 TRBD1 TRBV4-3 - CASSQATGDSYGYTF TGCGCCAGCAGCCAAGCAACGGGGGACAGCTATGGCTACACCTTC
TRBJ2-5 TRBD2 TRBV9 - CASSVGLAGAQETQYF TGTGCCAGCAGCGTAGGACTAGCGGGGGCCCAAGAGACCCAGTACTTC